This T cell receptor (beta chain) was identified during a study of T-cell reconstitution after alpha-beta-depleted transplantation in children. This clonotype has ten or more counts. Antigen: not known. Preparation of the TCRbeta library was carried out with unique molecular identifiers. TCRdb ran MiXCR on the PCR reads and lists one entry per CDR3 protein. The sample consists of roughly 200,000 distinct CDR3 sequences, roughly 8.1% of them appearing once. Germline V CDR1 and CDR2: SGHRS, YFSETQ. V trimming: 5 bases; J trimming: 8 bases; junction bases outside the gene matches: 5. The CDR3 length is 14 residues. Study results and limitations: Recipient T cells and thymic progenitors that survived were the source of the high TCRbeta diversity seen at day 60 in some patients. Newly generated T cells supplied most T-cell counts and diversity one year post-transplant. Reported findings indicate that, about two months after transplant, alpha-beta T cells came from several hundred expanded clones, which were derived from non-depleted graft cells.

The sample in question was PBMCs, mostly from graft donor cells, obtained 360 days after TCRalphabeta/CD19-depleted stem cell transplant. The V and J genes are TRBV5-1 and TRBJ2-1; 12 bases map to TRBD2. This clonotype was obtained from a male patient aged 2 to 10 who had a stem cell transplant for acute myeloid leukemia, so the T cells may come from the graft donor. The CDR3 reads CASSYRTSGDEQFF. CDR3 bases: TGCGCCAGCAGTTACCGGACTAGCGGGGATGAGCAGTTCTTC.